Here is one TCR beta chain with its context. Its target is unknown. Sampled while nominally healthy, donors likely had unrecorded immune exposures. 13 Jbeta primers and 60 Vbeta primers were used for the PCR. Profiling relied on immunoSEQ multiplex PCR, and the TCRdb table lists in-frame clones only, not all of them. The repertoire holds hundreds of thousands of clones, with around 80% as singletons. This entry comes from a study of cytomegalovirus exposure and HLA in healthy donors. Notes on the study in general: What was likely a sequencing artifact was a cluster of highly shared sequence variants. Altogether, 150 to 200 TCR beta chains were recorded as cytomegalovirus-associated.

Germline V gives CDR1 MNHEY, CDR2 SMNVEV (reference sequence). The trim removed 1 base at V and 7 bases at J, leaving 7 bases unmatched. The CDR3 length is 16 residues. The sample taken for sequencing was PBMCs. The receptor's source is a woman aged 55-69 years in good health and CMV-seropositive. V gene TRBV27 combines with J gene TRBJ2-2, with 9 bases identical to TRBD2. The CDR3 here is CASSLLASGNLGELFF. CDR3 nucleotides: TGTGCCAGCAGTTTATTGGCTAGCGGGAACCTCGGGGAGCTGTTTTTT.